The clone carrying this T cell receptor (beta chain) was seen a handful of times. Its antigen is not identified. Per germline, CDR1 LGHNA and CDR2 YNFKEQ. The CDR3 consists of 15 residues. The ends were cut back, 2 bases at V and 0 bases at J, with 9 bases in the middle. The data were taken from a study of response to subunit inactivated influenza vaccine. Study conclusions and caveats: It was the authors' suggestion that each seasonal influenza vaccination recruits few new T cells.

TCRdb re-analysed the RT-PCR reads in MiXCR, keeping a single row per CDR3 protein. Here the sample spans 150,000 or so distinct CDR3 sequences, approximately 10% being singletons. The chain joins TRBV4-2 to TRBJ2-3; D is perhaps TRBD2 (6 bases). The clonotype comes from a man in his fifties or sixties who received an inactivated influenza vaccine. Sequences were derived from non-naive T cells sorted from PBMCs, sampled roughly 47 days after vaccination. The CDR3 is CASSQLGGSTDTQYF. The CDR3 DNA is TGTGCCAGCAGCCAACTCGGAGGGAGCACAGATACGCAGTATTTT.